The sequence of this T cell receptor (beta chain) was determined in a study of T cell responses to AZD1222 COVID-19 vaccine. Clones were read by immunoSEQ multiplex PCR, and TCRdb kept only the in-frame ones, dropping some. In the table there are 140,000 to 150,000 clones, roughly nine tenths of which are singletons. Per germline, CDR1 SEHNR and CDR2 FQNEAQ (reference sequence). Losses at the gene ends were 5 bases for V and 7 bases for J; bases not matched to a gene: 7. This CDR3 spans 15 amino acids. Study-level results: It was only a handful of AZD1222 recipients who were seropositive at baseline. Recipients of two AZD1222 doses showed rising Spike-specific TCR breadth and depth. Donors skewed white British and female; clonal diversity was possibly underestimated. It was only after the peak T cell response that any repertoires were sampled.

Details on this clone: What it binds is unknown.

This sample comprised peripheral blood, obtained on day 0 of AZD1222 vaccination. The chain combines TRBV7-9 with TRBJ1-6; 8 positions match TRBD1. This sequence originates from an adult in good health. The CDR3 DNA sequence: TGTGCCAGCAGCGATGGACAGGGCCTGAATTCACCCCTCCACTTT. Amino acids: CASSDGQGLNSPLHF.